The sequence of this TCR beta chain was determined in a study of CD8+ T cells in alopecia areata. Study information: The drug, tofacitinib, lasted 6 to 18 months, followed by 6 months off drug. Broader study findings: Between patients, shared TCR sequences were less clear than in mice. This was possibly due in part to HLA diversity in the patient population.

RNA extraction was followed by reverse transcription into cDNA, which acted as the sequencing template. Profiling relied on immunoSEQ multiplex PCR, and the TCRdb table lists in-frame clones only, not all of them. The data show about 200,000 clones, about three fifths seen once. Turning to this clone: The antigen remains undetermined.

Trimming removed 0 bases at V and 4 bases at J, with 9 bases between. This CDR3 has 15 amino acids. Germline CDR1 is KGHSH and CDR2 is LQKENI. The study team obtained lesional scalp punch biopsies and peripheral blood from alopecia areata patients. PBMC-derived CD4+ and CD8+ T cells were sorted. Here the sequenced sample was CD4+ T cells sorted from blood, taken at week 0. The rearrangement uses TRBV18 and TRBJ2-2; no clear D gene. The receptor's source is a human donor with alopecia areata. This CDR3 is CASSPPVGPTGELFF. The CDR3 DNA follows: TGTGCCAGCTCACCACCGGTAGGACCCACCGGGGAGCTGTTTTTT.